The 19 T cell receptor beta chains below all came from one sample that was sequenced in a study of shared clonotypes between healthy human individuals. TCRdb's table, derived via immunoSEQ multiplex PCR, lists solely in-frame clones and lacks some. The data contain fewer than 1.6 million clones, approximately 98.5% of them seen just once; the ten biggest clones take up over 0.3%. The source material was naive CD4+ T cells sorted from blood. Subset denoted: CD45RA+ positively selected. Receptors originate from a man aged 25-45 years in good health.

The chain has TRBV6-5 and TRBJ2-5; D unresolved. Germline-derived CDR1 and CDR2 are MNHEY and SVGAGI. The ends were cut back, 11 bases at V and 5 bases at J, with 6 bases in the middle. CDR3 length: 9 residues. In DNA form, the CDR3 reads TGTGCCGGTGAGGAGACCCAGTACTTC. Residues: CAGEETQYF.

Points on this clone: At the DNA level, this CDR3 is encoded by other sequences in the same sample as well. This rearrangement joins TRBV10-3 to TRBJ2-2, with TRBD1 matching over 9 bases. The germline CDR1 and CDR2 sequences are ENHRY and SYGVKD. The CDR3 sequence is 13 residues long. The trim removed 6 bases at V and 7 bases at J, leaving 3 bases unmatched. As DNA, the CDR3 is TGTGCCATCAGGGGACAGGGTGGCGGGGAGCTGTTTTTT. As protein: CAIRGQGGGELFF.

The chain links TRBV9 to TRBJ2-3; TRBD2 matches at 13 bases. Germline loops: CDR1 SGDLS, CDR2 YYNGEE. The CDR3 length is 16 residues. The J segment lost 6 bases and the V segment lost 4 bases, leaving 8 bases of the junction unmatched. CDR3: CASSLGTSGKLDTQYF. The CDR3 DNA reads TGTGCCAGCAGCTTAGGGACTAGCGGGAAGCTTGATACGCAGTATTTT.

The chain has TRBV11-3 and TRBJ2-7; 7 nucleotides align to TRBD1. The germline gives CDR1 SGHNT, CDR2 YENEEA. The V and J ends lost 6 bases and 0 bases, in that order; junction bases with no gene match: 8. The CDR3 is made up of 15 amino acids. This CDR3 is CASSPNRDSSYEQYF. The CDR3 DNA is TGTGCCAGCAGTCCTAATCGGGACAGCTCCTACGAGCAGTACTTC.

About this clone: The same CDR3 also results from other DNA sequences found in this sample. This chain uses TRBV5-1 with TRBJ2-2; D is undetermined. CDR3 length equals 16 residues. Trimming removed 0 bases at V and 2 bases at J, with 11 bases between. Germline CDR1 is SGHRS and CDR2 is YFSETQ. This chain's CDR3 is CASSLVAGANTGELFF. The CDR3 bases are TGCGCCAGCAGCTTGGTGGCAGGAGCCAACACCGGGGAGCTGTTTTTT.

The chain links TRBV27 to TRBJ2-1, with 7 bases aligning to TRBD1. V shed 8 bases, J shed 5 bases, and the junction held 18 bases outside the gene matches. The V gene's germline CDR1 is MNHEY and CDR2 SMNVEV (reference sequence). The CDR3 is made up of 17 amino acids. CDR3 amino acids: CASEKHNRQGLNNEQFF. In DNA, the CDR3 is TGTGCCAGCGAAAAACACAACCGACAGGGTCTCAACAATGAGCAGTTCTTC.

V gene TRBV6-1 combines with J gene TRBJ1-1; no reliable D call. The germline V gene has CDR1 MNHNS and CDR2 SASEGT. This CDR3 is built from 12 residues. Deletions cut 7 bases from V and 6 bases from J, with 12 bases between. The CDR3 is CASTRPVSEAFF. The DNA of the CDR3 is TGTGCCAGCACCCGACCGGTGTCTGAAGCTTTCTTT.

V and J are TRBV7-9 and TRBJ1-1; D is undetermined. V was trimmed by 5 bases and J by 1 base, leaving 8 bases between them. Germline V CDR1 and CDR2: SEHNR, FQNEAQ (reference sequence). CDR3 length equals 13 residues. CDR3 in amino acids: CASSQDPNTEAFF. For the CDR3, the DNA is TGTGCCAGCAGCCAGGACCCGAACACTGAAGCTTTCTTT.

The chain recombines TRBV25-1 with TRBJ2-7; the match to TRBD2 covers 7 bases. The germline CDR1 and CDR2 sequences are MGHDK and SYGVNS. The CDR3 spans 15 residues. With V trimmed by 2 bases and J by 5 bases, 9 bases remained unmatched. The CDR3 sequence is CASSELEGGPNEQYF. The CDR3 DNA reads TGTGCCAGCAGTGAACTCGAGGGAGGGCCAAACGAGCAGTACTTC.

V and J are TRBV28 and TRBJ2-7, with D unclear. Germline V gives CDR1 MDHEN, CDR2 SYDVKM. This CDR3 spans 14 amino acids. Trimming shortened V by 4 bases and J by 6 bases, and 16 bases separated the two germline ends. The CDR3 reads CASSSSTLSGEQYF. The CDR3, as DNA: TGTGCCAGCAGTTCCTCGACTCTTTCGGGCGAGCAGTACTTC. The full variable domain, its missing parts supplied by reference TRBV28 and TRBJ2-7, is DVKVTQSSRYLVKRTGEKVFLECVQDMDHENMFWYRQDPGLGLRLIYFSYDVKMKEKGDIPEGYSVSREKKERFSLILESASTNQTSMYLCASSSSTLSGEQYFGPGTRLTVT.

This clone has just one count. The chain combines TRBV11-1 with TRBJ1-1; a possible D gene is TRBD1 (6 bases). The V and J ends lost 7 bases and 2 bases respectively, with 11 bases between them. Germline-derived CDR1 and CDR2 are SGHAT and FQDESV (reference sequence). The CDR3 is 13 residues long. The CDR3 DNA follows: TGTGCCAGCAACGACAGGAAAAACACTGAAGCTTTCTTT. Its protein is CASNDRKNTEAFF. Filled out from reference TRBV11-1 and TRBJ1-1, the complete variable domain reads EAEVAQSPRYKITEKSQAVAFWCDPISGHATLYWYRQILGQGPELLVQFQDESVVDDSQLPKDRFSAERLKGVDSTLKIQPAELGDSAMYLCASNDRKNTEAFFGQGTRLTVV.

The CDR3 sequence is CASSQDRGLGTDTQYF. In DNA, the CDR3 is TGTGCCAGCAGCCAAGATCGGGGACTAGGCACAGATACGCAGTATTTT. V gene TRBV14 combines with J gene TRBJ2-3; 8 positions match TRBD2. Germline V CDR1 and CDR2: SGHDN, FVKESK. This CDR3 has 16 amino acids. With 0 bases clipped from V and 1 base from J, the junction kept 3 bases outside the gene matches.

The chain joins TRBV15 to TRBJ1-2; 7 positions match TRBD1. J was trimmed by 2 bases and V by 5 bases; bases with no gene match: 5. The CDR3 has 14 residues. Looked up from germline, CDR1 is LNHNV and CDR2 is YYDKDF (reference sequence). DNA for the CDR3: TGTGCCACCAGCCTGGACAGGACCAACTATGGCTACACCTTC. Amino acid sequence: CATSLDRTNYGYTF.

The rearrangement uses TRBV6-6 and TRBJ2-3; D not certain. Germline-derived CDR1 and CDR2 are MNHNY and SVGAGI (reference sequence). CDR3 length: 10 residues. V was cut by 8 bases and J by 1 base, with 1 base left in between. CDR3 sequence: CASGTDTQYF. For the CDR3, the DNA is TGTGCCAGCGGCACAGATACGCAGTATTTT.

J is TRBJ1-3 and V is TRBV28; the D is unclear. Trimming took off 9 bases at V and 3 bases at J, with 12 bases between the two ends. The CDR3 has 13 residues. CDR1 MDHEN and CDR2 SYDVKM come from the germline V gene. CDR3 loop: CASGLSNGNTIYF. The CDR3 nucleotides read TGTGCCAGTGGACTCAGTAATGGAAACACCATATATTTT.

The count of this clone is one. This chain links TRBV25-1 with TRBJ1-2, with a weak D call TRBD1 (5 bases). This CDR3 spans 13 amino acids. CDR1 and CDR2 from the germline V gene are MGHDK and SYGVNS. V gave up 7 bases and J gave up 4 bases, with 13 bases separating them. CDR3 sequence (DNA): TGTGCCAGCAACCCGGGGGGTGGCTATGGCTACACCTTC. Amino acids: CASNPGGGYGYTF.

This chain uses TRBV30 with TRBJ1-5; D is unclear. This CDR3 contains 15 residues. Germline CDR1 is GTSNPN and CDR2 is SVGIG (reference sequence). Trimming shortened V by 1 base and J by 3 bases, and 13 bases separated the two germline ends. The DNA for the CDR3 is TGTGCCTGGAGTGCGGGAGGAAAGACCAATCAGCCCCAGCATTTT. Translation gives CAWSAGGKTNQPQHF.

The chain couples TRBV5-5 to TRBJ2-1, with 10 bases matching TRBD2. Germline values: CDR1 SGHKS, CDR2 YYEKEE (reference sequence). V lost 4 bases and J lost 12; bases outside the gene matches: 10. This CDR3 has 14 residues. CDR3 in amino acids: CASSPNGLAVRQFF. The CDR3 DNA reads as TGTGCCAGCAGCCCCAACGGACTAGCGGTAAGGCAGTTCTTC.

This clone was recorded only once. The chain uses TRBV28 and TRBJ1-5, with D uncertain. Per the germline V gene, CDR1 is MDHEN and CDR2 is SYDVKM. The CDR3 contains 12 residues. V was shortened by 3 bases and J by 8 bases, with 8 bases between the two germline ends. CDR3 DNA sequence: TGTGCCAGCAGTTTTGTGTTTAAGCCCCAGCATTTT. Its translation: CASSFVFKPQHF.